The 5 T cell receptor beta chains below come from one sample, sequenced in a study of cytomegalovirus exposure and HLA in healthy donors listed by TCRdb under 2017. The library was made by the immunoSEQ multiplex PCR assay. For the multiplex PCR, a mixture combining 60 forward primers for TCR Vbeta segments and 13 reverse primers for TCR Jbeta segments was used. The table was pulled from immuneACCESS by TCRdb, which kept in-frame rearrangements only. Such tables lose some clones; where checked, under half of the loss comes from unresolved V genes, and the rest has no known cause. This sample holds around 100,000 clones; 65% to 75% were observed only once. Together, the top ten hold roughly 10% of the sample. Sequencing input: PBMCs. The receptor set was obtained from a man between 40 and 49 years old in good health and CMV-seropositive.

This sequence joins TRBV27 and TRBJ1-2; no clear D. The V end was cut by 2 bases, the J end by 5 bases, with 6 bases between. CDR3 size: 12 residues. Germline CDR1 and CDR2: MNHEY and SMNVEV (reference sequence). This chain's CDR3 is CASSLNGYGYTF. The CDR3 DNA sequence: TGTGCCAGCAGTTTAAACGGGTATGGCTACACCTTC.

The J gene is TRBJ2-3, the V gene TRBV5-1; 7 bases are a match to TRBD1. The CDR3 totals 15 residues. V dropped 4 bases and J dropped 2; count of bases not matched to a gene: 7. The germline V gene encodes CDR1 SGHRS and CDR2 YFSETQ. The CDR3 here is CASSQQGSLTDTQYF. The CDR3 coding sequence is TGCGCCAGCAGCCAACAGGGGTCCCTCACAGATACGCAGTATTTT.

The chain is built from TRBV9 and TRBJ2-3; possible D gene TRBD2, 6 bases. This CDR3 has 13 residues. V was pared by 3 bases and J by 6 bases, with 11 bases between. CDR1 is SGDLS and CDR2 is YYNGEE in the germline V gene. The CDR3 DNA reads TGTGCCAGCAGCGGCGGGACTGGGGATACGCAGTATTTT. Translation: CASSGGTGDTQYF.

This chain joins TRBV11-2 and TRBJ2-1; 13 bases fit TRBD2. This CDR3 spans 15 amino acids. The germline CDR1 and CDR2 sequences are SGHAT and FQNNGV. V shed 5 bases and J 7 bases; nucleotides not matched to a gene: 5. CDR3: CASSRTSGSYNEQFF. As DNA, the CDR3 is TGTGCCAGCAGCCGGACTAGCGGGAGTTATAATGAGCAGTTCTTC.

This sequence joins TRBV29-1 and TRBJ2-1; TRBD2 agrees at 14 bases. Per the germline V gene, CDR1 is SQVTM and CDR2 is ANQGSEA. V was clipped by 7 bases and J by 7 bases; unmatched bases: 6. CDR3 length: 14 residues. The CDR3 bases are TGCAGCGAGGGAGGGACTAGCGGGAGTAATGAGCAGTTCTTC. Translated: CSEGGTSGSNEQFF.